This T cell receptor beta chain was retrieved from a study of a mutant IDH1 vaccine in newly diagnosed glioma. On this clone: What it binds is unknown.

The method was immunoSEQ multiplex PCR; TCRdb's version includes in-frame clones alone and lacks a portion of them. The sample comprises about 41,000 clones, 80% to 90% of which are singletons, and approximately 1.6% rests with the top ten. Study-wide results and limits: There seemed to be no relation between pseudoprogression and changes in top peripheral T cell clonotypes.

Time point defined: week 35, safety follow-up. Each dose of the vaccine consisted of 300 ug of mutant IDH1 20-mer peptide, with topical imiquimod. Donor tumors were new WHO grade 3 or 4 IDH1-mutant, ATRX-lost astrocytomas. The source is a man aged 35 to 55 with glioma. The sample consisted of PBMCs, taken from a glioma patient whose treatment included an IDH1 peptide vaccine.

The CDR3 bases are TGTGCCAGCAGCCCAACGACAGGGACCTATGGCTACACCTTC. It codes for CASSPTTGTYGYTF. V gene TRBV14 combines with J gene TRBJ1-2; 7 nucleotides agree with TRBD1. Germline-derived CDR1 and CDR2 are SGHDN and FVKESK. The V gene end was trimmed by 4 bases and the J gene end by 4 bases; junction bases not matched to a gene: 6. There are 14 residues in the CDR3.